This TCR beta chain was documented in a study of post-analysis software for immune sequencing data. Across the study: Clinical courses comprised relapsing-remitting, secondary progressive and progressive-relapsing multiple sclerosis.

Study observations and caveats: Controls showed lower frequencies than patients for roughly five TRBV segments, and TRBV5-6, TRBV5-1 and TRBV20-1 were among these. Patients with multiple sclerosis recorded significantly lower normalized Chao1 diversity than controls, the study found.

Sequencing libraries made from TCR beta cDNA carried unique molecular identifiers. TCRdb reanalysed the PCR reads using MiXCR and keeps one entry per CDR3 protein. The sample lists about half a million distinct CDR3 sequences; around 31% were seen once. With respect to this clonotype: The target antigen is unknown.

V was cut by 4 bases and J by 6 bases, with 16 bases left in between. The germline gives CDR1 KGHSH, CDR2 LQKENI. The CDR3 spans 15 residues. The gene calls are TRBV18 and TRBJ2-1; tentatively, D is TRBD1 (5 bases). Sequencing was performed on blood. This TCR was recovered from a girl under 18 with multiple sclerosis. The CDR3 nucleotides are TGTGCCAGCTCACAGGCGTGGGGCCAGGGCAATGAGCAGTTCTTC. It specifies CASSQAWGQGNEQFF. The whole variable domain, remainder taken from reference TRBV18 and TRBJ2-1, is NAGVMQNPRHLVRRRGQEARLRCSPMKGHSHVYWYRQLPEEGLKFMVYLQKENIIDESGMPKERFSAEFPKEGPSILRIQQVVRGDSAAYFCASSQAWGQGNEQFFGPGTRLTVL.